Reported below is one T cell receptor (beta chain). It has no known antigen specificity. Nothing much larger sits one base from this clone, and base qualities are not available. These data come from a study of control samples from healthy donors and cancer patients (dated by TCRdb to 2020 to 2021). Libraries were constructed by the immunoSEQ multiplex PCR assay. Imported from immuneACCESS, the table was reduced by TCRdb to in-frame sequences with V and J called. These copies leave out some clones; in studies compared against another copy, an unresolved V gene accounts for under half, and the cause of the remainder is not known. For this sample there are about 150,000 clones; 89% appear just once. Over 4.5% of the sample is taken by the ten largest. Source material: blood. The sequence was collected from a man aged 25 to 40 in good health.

The sequence in DNA is TGTGCCACCAGTGATTCGCAGGGGGCTAATCAGCCCCAGCATTTT. It is translated as CATSDSQGANQPQHF. Recombination connected TRBV24-1 to TRBJ1-5, and TRBD1 aligns with 8 junction nucleotides. The CDR3 starts with the cysteine, ends with the phenylalanine, and has 15 residues. Solely the CDR3 DNA is kept, with 45 bases framed from the first base. Trimming leaves V shorter by 2 bases and J shorter by 4 bases, with the junction holding 3 bases beyond the gene matches. The germline V gene supplies CDR1 KGHDR and CDR2 SFDVKD.